A selection of T cell receptor beta chains follows, all from one sample in a study of a mutant IDH1 vaccine in newly diagnosed glioma. Clones were sequenced by immunoSEQ multiplex PCR, and TCRdb holds only the in-frame ones, with some missing. The sample holds tens of thousands of clones, 81% seen once. The antigens these receptors bind are not known. The sequencing here drew on PBMCs, taken from a glioma patient whose treatment included an IDH1 peptide vaccine. Source of these receptors: a woman aged 40 to 50 with glioma. Some clones in this sample may be carry-over from other donors' samples. CDR3s include the opening cysteine and the closing phenylalanine or tryptophan. The D gene is left open where the match is weak. Only some rows state a clone size, as once, few, many or a class for expanded clones.

CDR3 DNA	CDR3 protein	clone size	D gene	V gene	J gene	CDR3 length
TGTGCTAGTGGTTTGCCCACACAGGGGGTCGCCGAGCAGTACTTC	CASGLPTQGVAEQYF	-	TRBD1	TRBV12-5	TRBJ2-7	15
TGCAGCGGGGGACGGAGGAACACTGAAGCTTTCTTT	CSGGRRNTEAFF	few	-	TRBV29-1	TRBJ1-1	12
TGTGCCAGCAGGTCAGTAGCAGGGGCTGGAAACACCATATATTTT	CASRSVAGAGNTIYF	-	-	TRBV6-5	TRBJ1-3	15
TGTGCCAGCAGCCGGGGGGGTAATGAAAAACTGTTTTTT	CASSRGGNEKLFF	-	-	TRBV5-8	TRBJ1-4	13
TGTGCCAGCAGCTTCCGGGAGCGGGGGATAGGGGAGACCCAGTACTTC	CASSFRERGIGETQYF	-	TRBD2	TRBV7-2	TRBJ2-5	16
TGTGCCACCAGCACGGGGCGGGGGGCCTACAATGAGCAGTTCTTC	CATSTGRGAYNEQFF	-	TRBD2	TRBV15	TRBJ2-1	15
TGTGCCGGGGGCCTTGCAGGCGGTCGGACTGAAGCTTTCTTT	CAGGLAGGRTEAFF	-	-	TRBV28	TRBJ1-1	14
TGTGCCAGCTCACCTAAGGACAGTCAAGAGACCCAGTACTTC	CASSPKDSQETQYF	-	-	TRBV18	TRBJ2-5	14
TGTGCCAGCAGTGATTCAGTACGGGGAACTTCCACCGGGGAGCTGTTTTTT	CASSDSVRGTSTGELFF	-	-	TRBV25-1	TRBJ2-2	17
TGTGCCAGCAGCTCTCGGACTGCCGGCAAGAATTACACTGAAGCTTTCTTT	CASSSRTAGKNYTEAFF	medium-sized	-	TRBV11-2	TRBJ1-1	17
TGTGCCAGCAGCGTAGGCGGGAGTTTGTCCAATGAGCAGTTCTTC	CASSVGGSLSNEQFF	-	TRBD2	TRBV9	TRBJ2-1	15
TGTGCCAGCAGCCACAGTATGGGGGGAGATAAAGAGACCCAGTACTTC	CASSHSMGGDKETQYF	-	-	TRBV7-2	TRBJ2-5	16
TGCGCCAGCAGCCCCTTCGACTATAGCACAGATACGCAGTATTTT	CASSPFDYSTDTQYF	-	-	TRBV5-1	TRBJ2-3	15
TGCGCCAGCAGCTCTCTAGCGGGAGCGTACAATGAGCAGTTCTTC	CASSSLAGAYNEQFF	once	TRBD2	TRBV5-1	TRBJ2-1	15
TGTGCCAGCAGCCCAGGAACGTCTGGGGCCAACGTCCTGACTTTC	CASSPGTSGANVLTF	-	-	TRBV7-6	TRBJ2-6	15
TGTGCCAGTAGTATAGGCGTCAGATCCAACGCTGAAGCTTTCTTT	CASSIGVRSNAEAFF	few	-	TRBV19	TRBJ1-1	15
TGTGCCACCAGTCCCGGGCGGGGGAACACTGAAGCTTTCTTT	CATSPGRGNTEAFF	-	-	TRBV28	TRBJ1-1	14
TGCAGCGTCCGCGGACAGGGGGCTTCCGGCTACACCTTC	CSVRGQGASGYTF	-	TRBD1	TRBV29-1	TRBJ1-2	13
TGTGCCAGCTCACCGGGACAGGGTCAAGGCTACACCTTC	CASSPGQGQGYTF	-	TRBD1	TRBV18	TRBJ1-2	13
TGCGCCAGCAGCCCGCGGGCGGAGGGCCCGAACACTGAAGCTTTCTTT	CASSPRAEGPNTEAFF	few	-	TRBV5-1	TRBJ1-1	16
TGTGCCAGCAGCTTAAGTCTTCAGGGGTGGTCCTCAGGGGCCAACGTCCTGACTTTC	CASSLSLQGWSSGANVLTF	-	-	TRBV7-9	TRBJ2-6	19
TGTGCCATCAGTGAGTCGTTGGGGGACGTCAATGAGCAGTTCTTC	CAISESLGDVNEQFF	-	-	TRBV10-3	TRBJ2-1	15
TGTGCCAGCAGCCCTAGCGAGGGTGGCGGGGAGCTGTTTTTT	CASSPSEGGGELFF	-	-	TRBV7-8	TRBJ2-2	14
TGTGCCAGCAGCGTGAAGGGCCCCCAAGAGACCCAGTACTTC	CASSVKGPQETQYF	-	-	TRBV5-4	TRBJ2-5	14
TGCGCCAGCAGCTTGAGTGACAACCTGGCTGGGGCCAACGTCCTGACTTTC	CASSLSDNLAGANVLTF	-	-	TRBV5-1	TRBJ2-6	17
TGTGCCAGCAGCCAAGGGACCGGGGGAAACATTCAGTACTTC	CASSQGTGGNIQYF	-	-	TRBV4-2	TRBJ2-4	14
TGCGCCAGCAGCGGCGGGACACCGATGAACACTGAAGCTTTCTTT	CASSGGTPMNTEAFF	few	-	TRBV5-1	TRBJ1-1	15
TGTGCCACGCAGTGGGGGGGGAGCACAGATACGCAGTATTTT	CATQWGGSTDTQYF	-	TRBD2	TRBV27	TRBJ2-3	14
TGTGCCAGCAGCTTGGGGGGGAACACCGGGGAGCTGTTTTTT	CASSLGGNTGELFF	-	-	TRBV5-6	TRBJ2-2	14
TGTGCCAGCAGCCGGCAGGGAAGCCAATCTAACATTCAGTACTTC	CASSRQGSQSNIQYF	few	-	TRBV28	TRBJ2-4	15
TGCGCCAGCAAGGAGACTGCCCCACCCGGGGAGCTGTTTTTT	CASKETAPPGELFF	-	-	TRBV5-1	TRBJ2-2	14
TGCGCCAGCAGCCCTCCAGCGGGAGGCTCCTACAATGAGCAGTTCTTC	CASSPPAGGSYNEQFF	-	TRBD2	TRBV5-1	TRBJ2-1	16
TGTGCCAGCAGTTCTACAGGGGGCTCTCGGGGCTACACCTTC	CASSSTGGSRGYTF	few	TRBD1	TRBV28	TRBJ1-2	14
TGTGCCAGCAGTTTTTTGGGGGGGCGAGGTGAAAAACTGTTTTTT	CASSFLGGRGEKLFF	few	-	TRBV28	TRBJ1-4	15
TGTGCCAGCAGCCAACCGGGGGGTTGGACTGAAGCTTTCTTT	CASSQPGGWTEAFF	-	-	TRBV14	TRBJ1-1	14
TGTGCCAGCAGTATACAGGGCAGGAAGGGCTACACCTTC	CASSIQGRKGYTF	-	-	TRBV28	TRBJ1-2	13
TGTGCCAGCAGTGATGTAGCTAATGGCAGGCTAGCCAAAAACATTCAGTACTTC	CASSDVANGRLAKNIQYF	once	-	TRBV6-1	TRBJ2-4	18
TGTGCCAGCAGCCGGAAGAGCGGGAGTGACACAGATACGCAGTATTTT	CASSRKSGSDTDTQYF	-	TRBD2	TRBV7-2	TRBJ2-3	16